This entry lists 12 T cell receptor beta chains sequenced from one sample in a study of cytomegalovirus exposure and HLA in healthy donors. Use of 60 Vbeta and 13 Jbeta primers characterized the PCR. Here immunoSEQ multiplex PCR was the method, and the copy in TCRdb shows in-frame clones only, minus some. This sample yields 100,000 or so clones, of which around three quarters are seen a single time; more than 3% belongs to the top ten. The sample taken for sequencing was PBMCs. These receptor sequences come from a woman aged 50 to 60 in good health and CMV-seropositive.

This clone has only a few counts. The chain uses TRBV14 and TRBJ2-1, with a weak D call TRBD2 (6 bases). CDR1 and CDR2 from the germline V gene are SGHDN and FVKESK. V lost 4 bases and J 4 bases, leaving 11 bases between the germline ends. This CDR3 has 14 amino acids. CDR3 DNA: TGTGCCAGCAGCCTAACTAGCACTTACAATGAGCAGTTCTTC. It yields the protein CASSLTSTYNEQFF.

The chain employs TRBV2 and TRBJ2-7; tentatively, D is TRBD2 (5 bases). CDR1 and CDR2 from the germline V gene are SNHLY and FYNNEI. The CDR3 contains 13 residues. Trimming shortened V by 3 bases and J by 3 bases, and 9 bases separated the two germline ends. The CDR3 protein is CASSEGVLYEQYF. The CDR3 DNA sequence: TGTGCCAGCAGTGAGGGAGTACTCTACGAGCAGTACTTC.

This chain joins TRBV11-2 and TRBJ2-2; TRBD2 is a possible D gene (6 bases). The length of the CDR3 is 17 residues. Germline V gene sequence: CDR1 SGHAT, CDR2 FQNNGV. V lost 3 bases and J lost 1, with 15 bases in between. The CDR3 protein is CASSFTGGGMNTGELFF. The CDR3, as DNA: TGTGCCAGCAGCTTTACTGGTGGCGGGATGAACACCGGGGAGCTGTTTTTT.

Worth noting for this clone: Other DNA sequences within the sample encode an identical CDR3. V usage is TRBV6-1 and J usage is TRBJ1-1; 7 nucleotides agree with TRBD1. V lost 4 bases, J lost 1 base, and 0 bases stayed unmatched. Germline CDR1 and CDR2: MNHNS and SASEGT. The CDR3 is made up of 13 amino acids. Here the CDR3 DNA reads TGTGCCAGCAGTGGACAGGGGAACACTGAAGCTTTCTTT. This encodes CASSGQGNTEAFF.

This clone has more than one count but fewer than ten. This CDR3 is also generated by other DNA sequences in the sample. The gene calls are TRBV7-9 and TRBJ1-2; D gene ambiguous. This CDR3 has 12 residues. The ends were cut back, 5 bases at V and 8 bases at J, with 12 bases in the middle. Germline CDR1 SEHNR, CDR2 FQNEAQ (reference sequence). CDR3 coding DNA: TGTGCCAGCAGCCTGGTCGCGGGAGGCTACACCTTC. Its protein product is CASSLVAGGYTF.

This clone was seen only a few times. The gene calls are TRBV2 and TRBJ1-1; TRBD1 matches at 7 bases. The V and J ends lost 2 bases and 7 bases, in that order; junction bases with no gene match: 16. This CDR3 has 17 residues. The germline gives CDR1 SNHLY, CDR2 FYNNEI. The CDR3 region is CASSESGRQGDEDEAFF. The CDR3 nucleotides read TGTGCCAGCAGTGAATCGGGACGGCAGGGGGATGAGGATGAAGCTTTCTTT.

CDR3 DNA: TGTGCCAGCAGCTTAGTGACAGGCACCGGGGAGCTGTTTTTT. It is translated as CASSLVTGTGELFF. This chain joins TRBV7-3 and TRBJ2-2, with a weak D call TRBD1 (6 bases). V was trimmed by 2 bases and J by 4 bases, leaving 8 bases between them. From germline, CDR1 is SGHTA and CDR2 FQGTGA. The CDR3 has 14 residues.

This clone has more than one count but fewer than ten. V and J are TRBV15 and TRBJ2-7, with TRBD2 identical over 9 bases. The germline CDR1 and CDR2 sequences are LNHNV and YYDKDF (reference sequence). V was clipped by 5 bases and J by 0 bases; unmatched bases: 8. The CDR3 spans 16 residues. The CDR3 is CATSAAGGLLSYEQYF. The CDR3, as DNA: TGTGCCACCAGCGCGGCGGGGGGGCTCCTCTCCTACGAGCAGTACTTC.

The chain joins TRBV9 to TRBJ2-7; 9 bases agree with TRBD1. The germline V gene has CDR1 SGDLS and CDR2 YYNGEE. Trimming removed 3 bases from V and 5 bases from J; junction bases left unmatched: 9. This CDR3 comprises 15 residues. The CDR3 nucleotides are TGTGCCAGCAGCGGACGCCGGGACAGGGTTGACGAGCAGTACTTC. Its translation: CASSGRRDRVDEQYF.

This clone was seen only a few times. The chain employs TRBV6-1 and TRBJ2-7; TRBD1 is a possible D gene (5 bases). Germline assignment: CDR1 MNHNS and CDR2 SASEGT. CDR3 size: 14 residues. Deletions cut 5 bases from V and 2 bases from J, with 13 bases between. CDR3 coding DNA: TGTGCCAGCAGTCCTCAAGGGGTGGCCTACGAGCAGTACTTC. Amino acid sequence: CASSPQGVAYEQYF.

This clone was detected only a few times. The chain has TRBV27 and TRBJ2-7; 9 positions match TRBD1. This CDR3 has 14 residues. Germline loops: CDR1 MNHEY, CDR2 SMNVEV (reference sequence). J was trimmed by 0 bases and V by 6 bases; bases with no gene match: 3. Here the CDR3 DNA reads TGTGCCAGCAGGGGGACAGGGATCTCCTACGAGCAGTACTTC. It codes for CASRGTGISYEQYF.

This chain connects TRBV10-3 to TRBJ1-5; 9 bases are shared with TRBD1. In germline, CDR1 is ENHRY, CDR2 SYGVKD. V shed 11 bases, J shed 3 bases, and the junction held 8 bases outside the gene matches. This CDR3 is built from 14 residues. The CDR3 sequence: CASRQGEANQPQHF. CDR3 bases: TGTGCCTCCCGACAGGGGGAAGCCAATCAGCCCCAGCATTTT.